What follows are 18 T cell receptor beta chains derived from one specimen sequenced in a study of breast tumors, draining lymph nodes, adjacent tissues. The lymph nodes were axillary draining lymph nodes from breast cancer patients. One entry per CDR3 protein results from TCRdb running MiXCR on the multiplex PCR reads. The sample includes fewer than 250,000 distinct CDR3 sequences, roughly 30% of them seen just once. Sequences were obtained from axillary lymph node tissue. Receptors originate from a female donor with breast cancer. Some clones in this sample may be carry-over from other donors' samples.

This clonotype was counted many times. This chain joins TRBV11-2 and TRBJ2-1; TRBD2 matches at 7 bases. With 2 bases clipped from V and 3 bases from J, the junction kept 7 bases outside the gene matches. The germline gives CDR1 SGHAT, CDR2 FQNNGV. The CDR3 has 16 residues. This CDR3 reads CASSLKASGFYNEQFF. For the CDR3, the DNA is TGTGCCAGCAGCTTAAAGGCTAGCGGATTCTACAATGAGCAGTTCTTC.

This clonotype was detected ten times or more. The chain joins TRBV28 to TRBJ1-5, with TRBD1 matching over 7 bases. Germline V gives CDR1 MDHEN, CDR2 SYDVKM. V gave up 2 bases and J gave up 2 bases; unmatched junction bases: 9. This CDR3 has 17 amino acids. The CDR3 DNA follows: TGTGCCAGCAGTTTAACGACAGGGAGTTGGGGCAATCAGCCCCAGCATTTT. Amino acid sequence: CASSLTTGSWGNQPQHF.

This clonotype was observed many times. The chain couples TRBV19 to TRBJ2-2, with D possibly TRBD1 on 5 matching bases. V was clipped by 6 bases and J by 6 bases, with 17 bases between them. The length of the CDR3 is 15 residues. Germline CDR1 reads LNHDA; CDR2 reads SQIVND (reference sequence). CDR3 sequence (DNA): TGTGCCAGTAGAAAAATGGGCAGGGTGGCCGGGGAGCTGTTTTTT. It specifies CASRKMGRVAGELFF. Based on the CDR3 plus reference TRBV19 and TRBJ2-2, the full variable domain is DGGITQSPKYLFRKEGQNVTLSCEQNLNHDAMYWYRQDPGQGLRLIYYSQIVNDFQKGDIAEGYSVSREKKESFPLTVTSAQKNPTAFYLCASRKMGRVAGELFFGEGSRLTVL.

This clonotype was picked up many times. V gene TRBV5-1 combines with J gene TRBJ2-5, with 9 bases matching TRBD2. Trimming removed 4 bases from V and 1 base from J; junction bases left unmatched: 8. CDR3 length equals 16 residues. Germline CDR1 is SGHRS and CDR2 is YFSETQ. For the CDR3, the DNA is TGCGCCAGCAGCCCTGGGGTAGCGGGGGTCCAAGAGACCCAGTACTTC. It is translated as CASSPGVAGVQETQYF.

Note on this clonotype: At one end the junction does not follow the germline gene, possibly because of a read error. The chain joins TRBV4-1 to TRBJ2-1, with D possibly TRBD2 on 6 matching bases. The CDR3 spans 16 residues. Per the germline V gene, CDR1 is MGHRA and CDR2 is YSYEKL. The CDR3, as DNA: TGCGCCAGCAGCCAAGAATCGGCGGGATGGGGAAATGGGCAGCTCTTC. This translates into CASSQESAGWGNGQLF.

With respect to this clonotype: A read error is possible here, since a much larger clone lies one base away. The chain is built from TRBV9 and TRBJ2-1, with TRBD2 matching 10 bases. The CDR3 consists of 14 residues. The germline V gene has CDR1 SGDLS and CDR2 YYNGEE. As DNA, the CDR3 is TGTGCCAGCAGCGTAGAAGCGGGAGGGTATGAGCAGTCCTTC. Protein sequence: CASSVEAGGYEQSF.

In this sample, this clonotype turned up a few times. This chain uses TRBV28 with TRBJ2-7, with 14 nucleotides matching TRBD2. Germline CDR1 is MDHEN and CDR2 is SYDVKM. The CDR3 runs to 20 residues. The trim removed 4 bases at V and 0 bases at J, leaving 14 bases unmatched. The CDR3 here is CASSYNLGTSGSLTSYEQYF. The CDR3 region has the DNA TGTGCCAGCAGTTACAACCTTGGGACTAGCGGGAGCCTCACCTCCTACGAGCAGTACTTC. Full variable domain (remainder filled in from reference TRBV28 and TRBJ2-7): DVKVTQSSRYLVKRTGEKVFLECVQDMDHENMFWYRQDPGLGLRLIYFSYDVKMKEKGDIPEGYSVSREKKERFSLILESASTNQTSMYLCASSYNLGTSGSLTSYEQYFGPGTRLTVT.

Note on this clonotype: A much larger clonotype is one base distant, so this may be a read error. The CDR3 does not close with the conserved phenylalanine or tryptophan, likely indicating a read error. CDR3 in amino acids: CACGYNEQFL. The CDR3, as DNA: TGTGCCTGTGGTTACAATGAGCAGTTCCTC. The chain links TRBV30 to TRBJ2-1; D uncertain. Trimming stripped 6 bases from V and 4 bases from J, with 4 bases between. CDR3 length: 10 amino acids. Germline loops: CDR1 GTSNPN, CDR2 SVGIG (reference sequence).

This clonotype showed up many times. The V gene is TRBV12-3 or TRBV12-4, the J gene TRBJ2-2; 11 bases align to TRBD2. The V segment lost 6 bases and the J segment 4 bases; nucleotides outside the gene matches: 7. The CDR3 loop spans 16 amino acids. The CDR3 nucleotides are TGTGCCAGCAGCAAACTAGCGGGAGTCGGCACCGGGGAGCTGTTTTTT. Its protein is CASSKLAGVGTGELFF.

A note on this clonotype: The junction does not match germline at one end; this may be a read error. This chain links TRBV5-4 with TRBJ2-5; D is possibly TRBD1 or TRBD2 (5 bases each). The length of the CDR3 is 14 residues. The V gene's germline CDR1 is SGHNT and CDR2 YYREEE (reference sequence). The chain's CDR3 is CASSPGTGQEAQYF. For the CDR3, the DNA is TGTGCCAGCAGCCCCGGGACGGGCCAAGAGGCCCAGTACTTC.

Concerning this clonotype itself: A much larger clone sits a single nucleotide away, making a read error possible. The genes are TRBV24-1 and TRBJ1-1; no reliable D call. The CDR3 sequence is 15 residues long. From germline, CDR1 is KGHDR and CDR2 SFDVKD. Trimming removed 3 bases at V and 1 base at J, with 11 bases between. CDR3 DNA: TGTGCCACCAGTGATGGACGGGTTGGGAACACTGAAGCTTTCTTT. Its protein is CATSDGRVGNTEAFF.

Worth noting for this clonotype: This could be a read error, since a much larger clone is one nucleotide away. The V call is TRBV25-1, the J call TRBJ1-4, with TRBD1 matching over 8 bases. The trim removed 6 bases at V and 7 bases at J, leaving 13 bases unmatched. The germline V gene encodes CDR1 MGHDK and CDR2 SYGVNS. The CDR3 loop spans 16 amino acids. The CDR3 DNA is TGTGCCAGCAGCGTACCCGGGACAGGATTAAGTGAAAAACTGTTTTTT. As protein: CASSVPGTGLSEKLFF.

This clonotype was counted at least ten times. This sequence joins TRBV5-8 and TRBJ2-7; a weak D match, TRBD2 (6 bases). This CDR3 has 14 residues. Deletions cut 0 bases from V and 4 bases from J, with 11 bases between. Germline CDR1 SGHTS, CDR2 YDEGEE. CDR3 in DNA: TGTGCCAGCAGCTTGGGGGGAGGCAGATACGAGCAGTACTTC. Its protein is CASSLGGGRYEQYF.

The chain carries TRBV29-1 and TRBJ2-1; 7 bases align to TRBD2. This CDR3 comprises 13 residues. V was clipped by 8 bases and J by 1 base; unmatched bases: 5. Per the germline V gene, CDR1 is SQVTM and CDR2 is ANQGSEA. Here the CDR3 reads CSLDGRSYNEQFF. CDR3 nucleotide sequence: TGCAGCTTGGACGGGAGGTCCTACAATGAGCAGTTCTTC.

The V and J genes are TRBV29-1 and TRBJ2-3, with D possibly TRBD2 on 5 matching bases. Germline V gene lookup returns CDR1 SQVTM and CDR2 ANQGSEA. V shed 6 bases and J shed 2 bases, with 6 bases lying between them. This CDR3 contains 11 residues. The CDR3 loop is CSVTTTDTQYF. DNA for the CDR3: TGCAGCGTGACTACCACAGATACGCAGTATTTT.

This clonotype has just a few counts. A much larger clone lies one base from this, so it may be a read error. The V call is TRBV20-1, the J call TRBJ2-5; D may be TRBD1 or TRBD2 (5 bases each). Trimming cost V 3 bases and J 4 bases, with 18 bases left between them. This CDR3 has 15 amino acids. CDR1 is DFQATT and CDR2 is SNEGSKA in the germline V gene (reference sequence). CDR3 sequence reads: CSASLPGFGAETQYF. As DNA, the CDR3 is TGCAGTGCTAGTCTTCCGGGGTTCGGGGCAGAGACCCAGTACTTC.

This clonotype has a count of ten or more. The rearrangement links TRBV6-6 to TRBJ1-6; 7 bases agree with TRBD1. The CDR3 spans 16 residues. Germline CDR1 is MNHNY and CDR2 is SVGAGI (reference sequence). V lost 5 bases and J lost 8; bases outside the gene matches: 12. CDR3 sequence (DNA): TGTGCCAGCAGTCACCCCACCGGGACAGACGATTCACCCCTCCACTTT. It encodes CASSHPTGTDDSPLHF.

Note on this clonotype: A much larger clone is a single base away; this may be a read error. This rearrangement joins TRBV11-2 to TRBJ2-2, with TRBD2 matching 8 bases. Germline CDR1 SGHAT, CDR2 FQNNGV. CDR3 length equals 19 residues. After removal of 3 bases from V and 3 bases from J, the junction contained 15 bases not matched to a gene. The chain's CDR3 is CASSLKTSASLSYTGELFF. As DNA, the CDR3 is TGTGCCAGCAGCTTGAAGACTAGCGCGAGCCTCTCGTACACCGGGGAGCTGTTTTTT.